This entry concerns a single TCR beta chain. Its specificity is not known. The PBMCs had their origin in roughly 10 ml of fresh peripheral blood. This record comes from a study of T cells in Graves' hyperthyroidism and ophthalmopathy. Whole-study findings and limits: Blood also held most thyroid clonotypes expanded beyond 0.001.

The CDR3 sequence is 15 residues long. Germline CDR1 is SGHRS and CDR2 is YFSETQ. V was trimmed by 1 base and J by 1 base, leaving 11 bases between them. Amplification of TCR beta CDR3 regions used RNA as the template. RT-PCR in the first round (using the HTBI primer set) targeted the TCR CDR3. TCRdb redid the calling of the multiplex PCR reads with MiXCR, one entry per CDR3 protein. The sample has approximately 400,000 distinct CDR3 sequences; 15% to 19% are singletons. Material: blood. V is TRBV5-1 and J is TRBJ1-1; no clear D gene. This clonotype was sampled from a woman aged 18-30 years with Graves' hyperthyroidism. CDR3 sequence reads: CASSLRRQENTEAFF. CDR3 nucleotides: TGCGCCAGCAGCTTGAGGAGGCAGGAGAACACTGAAGCTTTCTTT.